This TCR beta chain came from a study of T cells in Graves' hyperthyroidism and ophthalmopathy. The table lists this clonotype with many counts. TCR beta CDR3 regions were amplified from RNA. The HTBI set primed first-round TCR CDR3 RT-PCR. MiXCR, run by TCRdb on the multiplex PCR reads, gives a single entry per CDR3 protein. The data contain approximately 590,000 distinct CDR3 sequences, around 14% of them seen just once; the ten biggest clones take up around 7.5%. The germline gives CDR1 SGHTA, CDR2 FQGNSA. The CDR3 extends over 11 amino acids. The V and J ends lost 5 bases and 4 bases respectively, with 6 bases between them.

The chain recombines TRBV7-2 with TRBJ2-7; D is unclear. The specimen sequenced was blood. This receptor was taken from a woman aged 25 to 45 with Graves' hyperthyroidism. The CDR3 DNA is TGTGCCAGCAGCCTGAAGTACGAGCAGTACTTC. Translating gives CASSLKYEQYF.